The text below deals with one T cell receptor (beta chain). Germline CDR1 and CDR2: SGHRS and YFSETQ. V shed 4 bases, J shed 2 bases, and the junction held 9 bases outside the gene matches. The CDR3 has 16 residues. The sample is drawn from a study of blood T cells in healthy people across ages. Through a sample-barcoded 5' primer and a J-beta primer mix, a second PCR was run for about 6 to 11 cycles. TCRdb reprocessed the 5' RACE reads with MiXCR, giving one entry per CDR3 protein. The sample has roughly 700,000 distinct CDR3 sequences, 32% seen once. The sequence was collected from a woman of 80 years or more in good health. The rearrangement uses TRBV5-1 and TRBJ2-5, with 9 bases identical to TRBD2. The sample taken for sequencing was blood. The CDR3 nucleotides are TGCGCCAGCAGCCTTGGTAGCGGGAGCCCTCAAGAGACCCAGTACTTC. Encoded protein: CASSLGSGSPQETQYF.